This record concerns one T cell receptor beta chain sequence. Its target is unknown. Other nucleotide sequences from this sample produce the same CDR3. The sample is drawn from a study of T cells in localized non-small cell lung cancer. The protocol was immunoSEQ multiplex PCR, while the TCRdb copy is restricted to in-frame clones and leaves out a portion. Here the sample spans about 78,000 clones, roughly 86% being singletons. Overall study results and limits: Out of the top 100 tumor clones, a median about 57 were seen in adjacent lung.

Per germline, CDR1 SGDLS and CDR2 YYNGEE. V lost 0 bases, J lost 0 bases, and 6 bases lay in between. This CDR3 region has 14 residues. The input for sequencing was peripheral blood, taken before any cancer treatment. The chain couples TRBV9 to TRBJ1-1, with D possibly TRBD1 on 5 matching bases. This sequence originates from a man aged 40 to 70 with stage I lung adenocarcinoma. The CDR3 loop reads CASSVEGMNTEAFF. The CDR3 DNA reads TGTGCCAGCAGCGTAGAGGGGATGAACACTGAAGCTTTCTTT. The full variable domain, in which reference TRBV9 and TRBJ1-1 provide the parts outside the CDR3, is DSGVTQTPKHLITATGQRVTLRCSPRSGDLSVYWYQQSLDQGLQFLIQYYNGEERAKGNILERFSAQQFPDLHSELNLSSLELGDSALYFCASSVEGMNTEAFFGQGTRLTVV.